This record looks at one T cell receptor beta chain sequence and its context. Its antigen remains unidentified. The V end lost 3 bases, the J end lost 4 bases, and 10 bases lay between the germline ends. Germline loops: CDR1 WSHSY, CDR2 SAAADI. CDR3 length: 14 residues. Premalignant or tumor cells were enriched by macro-dissection after pathologic assessment. The data were taken from a study of immune evolution from preneoplasia to lung adenocarcinoma. Findings and limits, study-wide: KRAS-mutant nodules had the highest T cell clonality. Top clone share appeared to fall from AAH through AIS, MIA, adenocarcinoma.

Data came from immunoSEQ multiplex PCR; TCRdb stores just in-frame clones and leaves some out. Counted here are over 14,000 clones, roughly 80% occurring once; the ten biggest clones make up under 5%. The receptor comes from a person aged 65 to 85 with lung adenocarcinoma. The source material was FFPE minimally invasive lung adenocarcinoma tissue. V usage is TRBV10-2 and J usage is TRBJ1-5; D might be TRBD1 (6 bases). CDR3: CASSDEQGNQPQHF. The CDR3 nucleotides read TGCGCCAGCAGTGATGAACAGGGAAATCAGCCCCAGCATTTT.